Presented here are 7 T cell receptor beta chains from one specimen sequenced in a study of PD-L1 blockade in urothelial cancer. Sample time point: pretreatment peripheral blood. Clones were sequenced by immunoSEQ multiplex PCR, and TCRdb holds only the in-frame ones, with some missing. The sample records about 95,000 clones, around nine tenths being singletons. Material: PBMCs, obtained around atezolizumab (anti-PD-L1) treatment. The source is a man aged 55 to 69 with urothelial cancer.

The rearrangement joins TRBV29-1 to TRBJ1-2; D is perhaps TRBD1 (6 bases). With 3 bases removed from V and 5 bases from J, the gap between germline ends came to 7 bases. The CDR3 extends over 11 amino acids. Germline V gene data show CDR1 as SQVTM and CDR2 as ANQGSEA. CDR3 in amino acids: CSVDTGYGYTF. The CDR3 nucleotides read TGCAGCGTTGATACAGGGTATGGCTACACCTTC.

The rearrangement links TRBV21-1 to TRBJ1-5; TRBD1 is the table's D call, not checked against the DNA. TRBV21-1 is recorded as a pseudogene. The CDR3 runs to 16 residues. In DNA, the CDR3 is TGTGCCAGCAGCAAATCGGACAAGCCTAGCAATCAGCCCCAGCATTTT. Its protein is CASSKSDKPSNQPQHF.

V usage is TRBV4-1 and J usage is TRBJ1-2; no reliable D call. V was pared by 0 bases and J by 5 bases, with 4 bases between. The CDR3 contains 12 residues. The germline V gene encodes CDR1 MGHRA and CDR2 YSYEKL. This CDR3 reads CASSQDKYGYTF. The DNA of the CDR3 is TGCGCCAGCAGCCAAGACAAATATGGCTACACCTTC.

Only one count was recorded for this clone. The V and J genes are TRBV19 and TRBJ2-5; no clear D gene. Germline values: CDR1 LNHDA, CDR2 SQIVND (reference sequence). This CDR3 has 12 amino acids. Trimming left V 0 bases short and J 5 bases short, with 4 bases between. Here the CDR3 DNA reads TGTGCCAGTAGTATAGATCGGGAGACCCAGTACTTC. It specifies CASSIDRETQYF. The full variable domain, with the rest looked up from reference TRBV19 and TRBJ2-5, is DGGITQSPKYLFRKEGQNVTLSCEQNLNHDAMYWYRQDPGQGLRLIYYSQIVNDFQKGDIAEGYSVSREKKESFPLTVTSAQKNPTAFYLCASSIDRETQYFGPGTRLLVL.

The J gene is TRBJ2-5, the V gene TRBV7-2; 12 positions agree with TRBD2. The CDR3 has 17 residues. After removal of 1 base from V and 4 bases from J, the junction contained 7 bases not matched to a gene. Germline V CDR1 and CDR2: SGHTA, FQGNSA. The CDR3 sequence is CASSLVSGLAGLETQYF. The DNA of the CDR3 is TGTGCCAGCAGCTTAGTGTCAGGACTAGCGGGATTAGAGACCCAGTACTTC. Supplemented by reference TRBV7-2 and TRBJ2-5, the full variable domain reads GAGVSQSPSNKVTEKGKDVELRCDPISGHTALYWYRQSLGQGLEFLIYFQGNSAPDKSGLPSDRFSAERTGGSVSTLTIQRTQQEDSAVYLCASSLVSGLAGLETQYFGPGTRLLVL.

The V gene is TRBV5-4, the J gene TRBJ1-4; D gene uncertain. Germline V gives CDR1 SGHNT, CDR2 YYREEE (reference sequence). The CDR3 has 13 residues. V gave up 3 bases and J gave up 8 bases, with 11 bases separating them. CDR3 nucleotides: TGTGCCAGCAGCTACCTTTCGGGGGAAAAACTGTTTTTT. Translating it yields CASSYLSGEKLFF.

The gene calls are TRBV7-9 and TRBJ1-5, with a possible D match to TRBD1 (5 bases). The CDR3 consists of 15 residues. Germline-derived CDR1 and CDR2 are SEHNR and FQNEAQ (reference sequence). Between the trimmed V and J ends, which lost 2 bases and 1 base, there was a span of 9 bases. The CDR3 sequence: CASSLTGESNQPQHF. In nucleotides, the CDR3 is TGTGCCAGCAGCTTAACGGGGGAGAGCAATCAGCCCCAGCATTTT.